This entry features one T cell receptor (beta chain) sequence. Its specificity is not known. cDNA carried unique molecular identifiers, and a universal primer site was added by template switching. TCRdb used MiXCR to reprocess the 5' RACE reads, holding one entry per CDR3 protein. The sample consists of around 500,000 distinct CDR3 sequences, 13% to 15% of them appearing once. The data were taken from a study of identical twins. The study's findings and limits: The study drew conclusions from cross-sectional statistical analysis, not from following the same donors. Fewer insertions marked abundant cord blood beta clonotypes; young adult naive trended weakly, memory not at all.

Germline loops: CDR1 ENHRY, CDR2 SYGVKD. The V segment lost 4 bases and the J segment 3 bases; nucleotides outside the gene matches: 5. The CDR3 is 14 amino acids. A further study also used this sample, focusing on yellow fever vaccine responses in identical twins.

The J gene is TRBJ2-7, the V gene TRBV10-3, with 8 bases identical to TRBD1. The sequenced sample was CD4+ T cells sorted from blood. The clonotype originates from a woman aged 18-30 years in good health. This chain's CDR3 is CAISGVDRVYEQYF. The CDR3 region has the DNA TGTGCCATCAGTGGAGTGGACAGGGTCTACGAGCAGTACTTC.